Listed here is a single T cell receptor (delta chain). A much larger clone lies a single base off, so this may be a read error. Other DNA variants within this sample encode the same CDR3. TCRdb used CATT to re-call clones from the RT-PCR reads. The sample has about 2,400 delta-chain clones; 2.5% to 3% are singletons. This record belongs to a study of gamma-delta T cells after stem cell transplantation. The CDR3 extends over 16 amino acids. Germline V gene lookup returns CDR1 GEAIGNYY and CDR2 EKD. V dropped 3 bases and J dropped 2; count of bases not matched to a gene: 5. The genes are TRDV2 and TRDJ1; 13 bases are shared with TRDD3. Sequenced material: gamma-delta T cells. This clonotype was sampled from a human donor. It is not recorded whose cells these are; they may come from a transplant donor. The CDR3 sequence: CACDLLGDTGTDKLIF. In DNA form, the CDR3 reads TGTGCCTGTGACTTACTGGGGGATACGGGGACCGATAAACTCATCTTT.